The source of this T cell receptor beta chain is a study of persistence of HIV-infected CD4 T cells. The immunoSEQ assay was version 4, run in survey mode. Clones were sequenced by immunoSEQ multiplex PCR, and TCRdb holds only the in-frame ones, with some missing. The repertoire holds roughly 41,000 clones, approximately 80% seen once, with 1.6% in the top ten. Study results and caveats: Compared with CD3/CD28-stimulated cells, CMV- and Gag-responding cells showed lower TCRbeta richness.

This clone has a handful of counts. As yet, its antigen is unknown. Cells were stimulated with CMV-infected fibroblast lysates at 8 to 10 ug/mL. CD40L-negative CD69-negative CD45RO-high memory CD4+ T cells were sorted as populations depleted of antigen-responding cells. Germline V gene sequence: CDR1 SEHNR, CDR2 FQNEAQ (reference sequence). The CDR3 consists of 15 residues. Trimming took off 3 bases at V and 2 bases at J, with 10 bases between the two ends. The specimen was CD4+ T cells sorted from PBMCs after approximately 19-hour stimulation, collected from a patient who received antiretroviral therapy. The sequence derives from an adult man with HIV who was CMV-seropositive. This rearrangement joins TRBV7-9 to TRBJ2-2; possible D gene TRBD1, 5 bases. The CDR3 sequence is CASSFLQGNTGELFF. Written as DNA, the CDR3 is TGTGCCAGCAGCTTCCTCCAGGGAAACACCGGGGAGCTGTTTTTT.